This T cell receptor (beta chain) appears in the sequencing data of a study of T cells in Graves' hyperthyroidism and ophthalmopathy. This clonotype has a count of ten or more. RNA transcripts yielded amplified TCR beta CDR3 regions. When the TCR CDR3 underwent first-round RT-PCR, the HTBI primer set was used. TCRdb used MiXCR to reprocess the multiplex PCR reads, holding one entry per CDR3 protein. The sample lists 250,000 to 300,000 distinct CDR3 sequences; 17% were seen once. The CDR3 consists of 16 residues. Germline V lookup: CDR1 KGHSH, CDR2 LQKENI. With 3 bases clipped from V and 0 bases from J, the junction kept 5 bases outside the gene matches.

Input material: blood. This chain links TRBV18 with TRBJ1-5; 7 nucleotides line up with TRBD1. The sequence came from a woman between 55 and 75 years old with Graves' ophthalmopathy. CDR3: CASSPGTVNSNQPQHF. CDR3 bases: TGTGCCAGCTCACCCGGGACAGTTAATAGCAATCAGCCCCAGCATTTT. The full variable domain, completed using reference TRBV18 and TRBJ1-5, is NAGVMQNPRHLVRRRGQEARLRCSPMKGHSHVYWYRQLPEEGLKFMVYLQKENIIDESGMPKERFSAEFPKEGPSILRIQQVVRGDSAAYFCASSPGTVNSNQPQHFGDGTRLSIL.